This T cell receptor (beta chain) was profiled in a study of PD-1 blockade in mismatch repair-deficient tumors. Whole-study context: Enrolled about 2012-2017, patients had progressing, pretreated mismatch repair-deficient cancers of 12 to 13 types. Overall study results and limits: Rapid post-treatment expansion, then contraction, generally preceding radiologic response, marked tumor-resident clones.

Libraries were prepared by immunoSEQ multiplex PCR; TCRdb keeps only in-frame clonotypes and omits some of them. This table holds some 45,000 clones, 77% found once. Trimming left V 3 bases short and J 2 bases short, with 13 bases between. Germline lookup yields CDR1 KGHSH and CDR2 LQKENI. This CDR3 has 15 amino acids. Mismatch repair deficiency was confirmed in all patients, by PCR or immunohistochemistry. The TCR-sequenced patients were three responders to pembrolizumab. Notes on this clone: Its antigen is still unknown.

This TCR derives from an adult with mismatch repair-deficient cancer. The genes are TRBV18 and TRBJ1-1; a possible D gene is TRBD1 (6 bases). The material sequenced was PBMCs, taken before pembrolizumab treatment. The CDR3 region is CASSPLTGANTEAFF. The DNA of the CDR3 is TGTGCCAGCTCACCCCTCACGGGGGCCAACACTGAAGCTTTCTTT.